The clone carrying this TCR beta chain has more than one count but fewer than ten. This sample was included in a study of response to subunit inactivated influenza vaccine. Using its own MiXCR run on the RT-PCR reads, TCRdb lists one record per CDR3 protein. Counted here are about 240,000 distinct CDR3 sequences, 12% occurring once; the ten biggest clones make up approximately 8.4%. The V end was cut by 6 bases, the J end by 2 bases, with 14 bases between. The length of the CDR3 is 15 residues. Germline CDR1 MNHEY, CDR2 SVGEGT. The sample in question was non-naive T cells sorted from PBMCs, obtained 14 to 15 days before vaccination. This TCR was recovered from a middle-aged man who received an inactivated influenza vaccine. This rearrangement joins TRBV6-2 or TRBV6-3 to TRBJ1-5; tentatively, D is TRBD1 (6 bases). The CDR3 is CASRITGLGNQPQHF. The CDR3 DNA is TGTGCCAGCAGGATCACAGGGTTGGGCAATCAGCCCCAGCATTTT.